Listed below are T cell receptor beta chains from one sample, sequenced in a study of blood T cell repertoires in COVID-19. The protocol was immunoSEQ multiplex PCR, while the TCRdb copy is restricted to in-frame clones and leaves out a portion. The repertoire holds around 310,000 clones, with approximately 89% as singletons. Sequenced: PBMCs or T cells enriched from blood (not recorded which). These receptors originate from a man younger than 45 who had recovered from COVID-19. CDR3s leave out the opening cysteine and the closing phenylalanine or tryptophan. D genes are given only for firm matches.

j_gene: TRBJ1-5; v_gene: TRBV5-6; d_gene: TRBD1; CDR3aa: ASSLMRGRNNQPQH
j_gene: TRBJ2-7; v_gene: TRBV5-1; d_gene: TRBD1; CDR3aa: ASSEGTGRYEQY
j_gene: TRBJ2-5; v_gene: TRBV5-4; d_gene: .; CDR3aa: ASSPGGGAQQETQY
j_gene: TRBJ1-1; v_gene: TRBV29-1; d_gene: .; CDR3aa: SVVSLNTEAF
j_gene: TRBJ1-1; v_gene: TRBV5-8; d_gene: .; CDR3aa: ASSENLQGRGNTEAF
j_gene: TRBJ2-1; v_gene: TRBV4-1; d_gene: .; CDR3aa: ASSQVSRLVLEQF
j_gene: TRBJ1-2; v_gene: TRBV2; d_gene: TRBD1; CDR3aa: ASKRQGAYGYT
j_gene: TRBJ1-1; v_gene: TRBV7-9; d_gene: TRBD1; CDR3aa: ASSSGQGTNTEAF
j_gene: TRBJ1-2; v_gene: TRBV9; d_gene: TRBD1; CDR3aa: ASLGQGGAYGYT
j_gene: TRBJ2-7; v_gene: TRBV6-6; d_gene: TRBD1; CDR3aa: ASSRDPGTGAREQY
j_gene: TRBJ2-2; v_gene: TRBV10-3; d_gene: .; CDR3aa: AISENRVSGELF
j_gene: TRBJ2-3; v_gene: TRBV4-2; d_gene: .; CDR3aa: ASSQDRGTDTQY
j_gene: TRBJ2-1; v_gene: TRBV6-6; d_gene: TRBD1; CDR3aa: ASSYQGTGGKF
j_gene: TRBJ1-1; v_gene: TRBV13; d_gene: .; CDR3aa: ASRIPQGNTEAF
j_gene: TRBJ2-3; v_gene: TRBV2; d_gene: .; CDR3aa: ANGGDSTDTQY
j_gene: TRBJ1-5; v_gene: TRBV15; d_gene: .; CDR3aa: ATSPGGYQPQH
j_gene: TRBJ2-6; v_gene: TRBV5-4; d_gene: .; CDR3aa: ASSLRDSGANVLT
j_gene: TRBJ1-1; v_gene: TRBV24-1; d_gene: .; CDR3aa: ATSLGSAEAF
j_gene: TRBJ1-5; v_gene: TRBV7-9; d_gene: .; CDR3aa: ASSLSGGNQPQH
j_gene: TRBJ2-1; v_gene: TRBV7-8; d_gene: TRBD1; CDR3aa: ASSLPRTGIPYNEQF
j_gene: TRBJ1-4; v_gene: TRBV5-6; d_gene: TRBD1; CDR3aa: ASSRDRGLTNEKLF
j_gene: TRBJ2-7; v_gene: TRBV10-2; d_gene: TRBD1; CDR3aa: ASSTAGTGPYEQY
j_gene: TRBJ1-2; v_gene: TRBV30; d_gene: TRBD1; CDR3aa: AWTGQGIRYLYGYT
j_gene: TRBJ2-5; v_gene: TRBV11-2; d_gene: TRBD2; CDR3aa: ASTTGGENQETQY
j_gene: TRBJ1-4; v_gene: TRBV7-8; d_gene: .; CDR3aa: ASSFTQDLNEKLF
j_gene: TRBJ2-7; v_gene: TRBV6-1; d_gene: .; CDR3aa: ASSELGTEYEQY
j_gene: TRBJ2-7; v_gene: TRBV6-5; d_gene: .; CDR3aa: ASRIYRESSYEQY
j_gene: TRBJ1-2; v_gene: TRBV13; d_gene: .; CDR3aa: ASSLGRAYGYT
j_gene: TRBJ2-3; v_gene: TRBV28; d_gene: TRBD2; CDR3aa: ASSLSPSGGTDTQY
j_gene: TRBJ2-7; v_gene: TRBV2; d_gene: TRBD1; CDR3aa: ASSRDRYEQY
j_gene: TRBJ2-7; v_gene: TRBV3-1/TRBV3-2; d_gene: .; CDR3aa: ASSPYDSIYEQY
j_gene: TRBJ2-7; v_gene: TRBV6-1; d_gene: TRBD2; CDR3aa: ASSESLAGGLHYEQY
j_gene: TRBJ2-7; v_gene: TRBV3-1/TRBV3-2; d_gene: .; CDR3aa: ASSQDVTGWEQY
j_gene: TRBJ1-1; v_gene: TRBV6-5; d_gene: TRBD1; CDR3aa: ASSPTGTDQAF
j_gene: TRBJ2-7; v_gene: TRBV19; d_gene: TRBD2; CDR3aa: ASSIGGYYEQY